The clone carrying this TCR beta chain has a count of ten or more. Its specificity is unknown. Researchers used two-round multiplex PCR to amplify TCR beta CDR3 starting from genomic DNA. The first round of PCR was done with primers that matched each TRBV and TRBJ gene. Via MiXCR, TCRdb re-called the multiplex PCR reads, giving one row per CDR3 protein. The table includes approximately 20,000 distinct CDR3 sequences, around 26% detected once. This sample was taken from a study of prognosis after radiotherapy for stage I lung cancer. There were six milliliters of peripheral blood drawn at each of two time points. Study outcomes and limitations: Differences in TRBV and TRBJ gene usage were reportedly observed between patients with and without metastases.

The TCR originated in a donor over 45 with non-small cell lung cancer. Material: PBMCs, obtained before or after stereotactic body radiation therapy (not recorded which).

As DNA, the CDR3 is TGTGCCAGCAGTTACCGGGACAGGGGGCAGACTGAAGCTTTCTTT. This codes for CASSYRDRGQTEAFF. This chain links TRBV6-2 or TRBV6-3 with TRBJ1-1; 12 bases are a match to TRBD1. This CDR3 is 15 amino acids long. Germline values: CDR1 MNHEY, CDR2 SVGEGT. J lost 5 bases, V lost 2 bases, and 3 bases had no gene match.